Below are 23 T cell receptor beta chains sequenced from a single sample in a study of cytomegalovirus exposure and HLA in healthy donors. PCR used 60 Vbeta primers and 13 Jbeta primers. The method was immunoSEQ multiplex PCR; TCRdb's version includes in-frame clones alone and lacks a portion of them. The listing records roughly 64,000 clones. Sequenced material: PBMCs. These receptors all come from a woman aged 18-29 years in good health and CMV-seronegative.

The chain uses TRBV19 and TRBJ1-2, with D possibly matching TRBD1 (6 bases). The CDR3 spans 14 residues. Trimming left V 5 bases short and J 0 bases short, with 10 bases between. CDR1 and CDR2 from the germline V gene are LNHDA and SQIVND (reference sequence). The CDR3 bases are TGTGCCAGTAGTTGGACAGACTCTAACTATGGCTACACCTTC. As protein: CASSWTDSNYGYTF.

DNA for the CDR3: TGTGCCAGCAGCACCCCCAGGGGGCGGTTATACGAGCAGTACTTC. Encoded protein: CASSTPRGRLYEQYF. This chain uses TRBV28 with TRBJ2-7, with TRBD1 identical over 8 bases. The CDR3 contains 15 residues. With V trimmed by 6 bases and J by 4 bases, 11 bases remained unmatched. CDR1 MDHEN and CDR2 SYDVKM come from the germline V gene.

The rearrangement uses TRBV30 and TRBJ1-2; D remains unclear. This CDR3 is built from 12 residues. The germline CDR1 and CDR2 sequences are GTSNPN and SVGIG (reference sequence). Between the trimmed V and J ends, which lost 0 bases and 2 bases, there was a span of 4 bases. CDR3 region: CAWSVQNYGYTF. The CDR3 DNA reads TGTGCCTGGAGTGTACAGAACTATGGCTACACCTTC.

This chain connects TRBV18 to TRBJ2-7; 7 bases match TRBD2. This CDR3 is built from 15 residues. V gave up 3 bases and J gave up 0 bases; unmatched junction bases: 5. Germline V CDR1 and CDR2: KGHSH, LQKENI. The CDR3 loop reads CASSPRGSGSYEQYF. The DNA for the CDR3 is TGTGCCAGCTCACCGCGGGGGTCGGGCTCCTACGAGCAGTACTTC.

V and J are TRBV5-6 and TRBJ2-3; 8 positions match TRBD2. Unmatched junction bases numbered 6, after V lost 1 base and J lost 5 bases. CDR3 length: 15 amino acids. Germline-derived CDR1 and CDR2 are SGHDT and YYEEEE. The CDR3 region is CASSLTAGGGDTQYF. The CDR3 nucleotides read TGTGCCAGCAGCTTGACGGCGGGAGGAGGAGATACGCAGTATTTT.

J is TRBJ2-7 and V is TRBV29-1, with 10 nucleotides matching TRBD1. This CDR3 has 13 residues. Per the germline V gene, CDR1 is SQVTM and CDR2 is ANQGSEA. Losses at the gene ends were 7 bases for V and 5 bases for J; bases not matched to a gene: 8. CDR3 residues: CSATGQGFHEQYF. The CDR3 bases are TGCAGCGCAACGGGACAGGGGTTCCACGAGCAGTACTTC.

The CDR3 loop reads CASSFLFGTSGTNEQFF. In DNA, the CDR3 is TGTGCCAGCAGCTTCCTATTCGGGACTAGCGGGACCAATGAGCAGTTCTTC. The chain has TRBV11-3 and TRBJ2-1; 13 bases agree with TRBD2. Germline loops: CDR1 SGHNT, CDR2 YENEEA. V was pared by 3 bases and J by 6 bases, with 8 bases of the junction left unmatched. This CDR3 has 17 amino acids. The full variable domain, completed using reference TRBV11-3 and TRBJ2-1, is EAGVVQSPRYKIIEKKQPVAFWCNPISGHNTLYWYLQNLGQGPELLIRYENEEAVDDSQLPKDRFSAERLKGVDSTLKIQPAELGDSAVYLCASSFLFGTSGTNEQFFGPGTRLTVL.

The chain has TRBV4-1 and TRBJ2-3; a possible D gene is TRBD2 (5 bases). Trimming cost V 0 bases and J 0 bases, with 10 bases left between them. Germline V gene lookup returns CDR1 MGHRA and CDR2 YSYEKL. The CDR3 extends over 16 amino acids. DNA for the CDR3: TGCGCCAGCAGCCAAGATTGGCGGACTAGCACAGATACGCAGTATTTT. It codes for CASSQDWRTSTDTQYF.

This sequence joins TRBV6-1 and TRBJ2-4; the match to TRBD1 covers 9 bases. This CDR3 is built from 15 residues. In germline, CDR1 is MNHNS, CDR2 SASEGT. The ends lost 1 base at V and 6 bases at J; junction bases unmatched: 4. Here the CDR3 reads CASSEVDRGGNIQYF. Written as DNA, the CDR3 is TGTGCCAGCAGTGAAGTGGACAGGGGTGGAAACATTCAGTACTTC.

As for this clone: One end of the junction varies from germline; a read error may be responsible. The chain has TRBV30 and TRBJ2-3; 10 bases are a match to TRBD1. The CDR3 extends over 16 amino acids. The germline gives CDR1 GTSNPN, CDR2 SVGIG (reference sequence). The CDR3 DNA sequence: TGTGCCTGGATCCCCCGAGACAGGGGGCCCTCAGATAAGCAGTATTTT. Amino acid sequence: CAWIPRDRGPSDKQYF.

The rearrangement uses TRBV18 and TRBJ2-1; 7 nucleotides line up with TRBD1. Germline-derived CDR1 and CDR2 are KGHSH and LQKENI. V was pared by 7 bases and J by 0 bases, with 6 bases of the junction left unmatched. The length of the CDR3 is 15 residues. CDR3 loop: CASFRTGGSYNEQFF. In DNA, the CDR3 is TGTGCCAGCTTCAGGACAGGCGGCTCCTACAATGAGCAGTTCTTC.

V gene TRBV15 combines with J gene TRBJ2-2, with a tentative D call TRBD1 (6 bases). V lost 0 bases, J lost 6 bases, and 11 bases lay in between. CDR1 LNHNV and CDR2 YYDKDF come from the germline V gene (reference sequence). The CDR3 extends over 15 amino acids. In nucleotides, the CDR3 is TGTGCCACCAGCAGAGATGTTTGGGGGCCCGGGGAGCTGTTTTTT. This gives the protein CATSRDVWGPGELFF.

V gene TRBV28 combines with J gene TRBJ2-7; D possibly corresponds to TRBD1 (6 bases). Germline V CDR1 and CDR2: MDHEN, SYDVKM. The CDR3 loop spans 11 amino acids. Between the trimmed V and J ends, which lost 4 bases and 11 bases, there was a span of 12 bases. The CDR3 DNA sequence: TGTGCCAGCAGTTCGACAGGCACGGAGTACTTC. Its translation: CASSSTGTEYF.

The chain combines TRBV5-1 with TRBJ2-3, with 12 bases lining up with TRBD1. V lost 4 bases, J lost 2 bases, and 5 bases stayed unmatched. CDR3 length: 16 amino acids. Germline CDR1 SGHRS, CDR2 YFSETQ. This chain's CDR3 is CASSPGTGGPTDTQYF. The CDR3, as DNA: TGCGCCAGCAGCCCTGGGACAGGGGGCCCCACAGATACGCAGTATTTT.

This chain joins TRBV6-1 and TRBJ1-2, with a tentative D call TRBD1 (5 bases). CDR1 is MNHNS, CDR2 SASEGT, per germline. V dropped 1 base and J dropped 8 bases, with 11 bases sitting between them. This CDR3 comprises 13 residues. CDR3 DNA: TGTGCCAGCAGTGAAGACAGGAGTAGGGGCTACACCTTC. It encodes CASSEDRSRGYTF.

The chain uses TRBV7-9 and TRBJ1-1; D is unclear. In germline, CDR1 is SEHNR, CDR2 FQNEAQ (reference sequence). The germline V and J ends were trimmed by 5 bases and 1 base, with 5 bases remaining between them. The CDR3 sequence is 12 residues long. CDR3 bases: TGTGCCAGCAGCCGTAAGAACACTGAAGCTTTCTTT. Its protein product is CASSRKNTEAFF.

J is TRBJ2-3 and V is TRBV14; no clear D gene. Trimming pared 0 bases from V and 1 base from J, leaving 14 bases between. Per germline, CDR1 SGHDN and CDR2 FVKESK. The CDR3 covers 17 residues. The CDR3 protein is CASSQDRSGSGTDTQYF. The CDR3 region has the DNA TGTGCCAGCAGCCAAGATCGATCCGGGTCGGGCACAGATACGCAGTATTTT.

In DNA, the CDR3 is TGTGCCACCAGCAGGGACAGAGACTATGGCTACACCTTC. It encodes CATSRDRDYGYTF. The chain links TRBV15 to TRBJ1-2; possible D gene TRBD1, 6 bases. V shed 3 bases and J shed 3 bases, with 8 bases lying between them. Germline CDR1 reads LNHNV; CDR2 reads YYDKDF (reference sequence). The CDR3 is made up of 13 amino acids.

Regarding this clone: The junction shows a germline mismatch at one end, possibly a read error. The rearrangement links TRBV30 to TRBJ2-7; TRBD2 agrees at 8 bases. Germline V gives CDR1 GTSNPN, CDR2 SVGIG (reference sequence). This CDR3 spans 15 amino acids. As DNA, the CDR3 is TGTGCCGGGAGTGTACGGGGACTAGTTTTGGGGGAGCAGTACTTC. It yields the protein CAGSVRGLVLGEQYF.

The chain is built from TRBV30 and TRBJ1-4; D may be TRBD1 (5 bases). The CDR3 has 14 residues. V gave up 4 bases and J gave up 0 bases, with 9 bases separating them. The V gene's germline CDR1 is GTSNPN and CDR2 SVGIG (reference sequence). The CDR3 sequence is CAWTDRATNEKLFF. CDR3 DNA sequence: TGTGCCTGGACCGACAGAGCAACTAATGAAAAACTGTTTTTT.

This chain connects TRBV29-1 to TRBJ1-1; 10 bases agree with TRBD1. The J segment lost 1 base and the V segment lost 2 bases, leaving 1 base of the junction unmatched. The V gene's germline CDR1 is SQVTM and CDR2 ANQGSEA. This CDR3 has 14 amino acids. CDR3 nucleotide sequence: TGCAGCGTTGAAAGGACAGGGGGGAACACTGAAGCTTTCTTT. Translation: CSVERTGGNTEAFF.

The chain recombines TRBV10-3 with TRBJ2-7; 10 nucleotides line up with TRBD1. V lost 7 bases to trimming and J lost 5 bases; unmatched junction nucleotides: 11. In germline, CDR1 is ENHRY, CDR2 SYGVKD. The CDR3 is 15 residues long. This CDR3 is CAITDDRGRFNEQYF. CDR3 coding DNA: TGTGCCATCACCGACGACAGGGGGCGATTTAACGAGCAGTACTTC.

The V call is TRBV4-2, the J call TRBJ2-1, with TRBD2 matching over 10 bases. Germline-derived CDR1 and CDR2 are LGHNA and YNFKEQ. CDR3 length: 20 residues. V gave up 3 bases and J gave up 7 bases; unmatched junction bases: 21. The DNA of the CDR3 is TGTGCCAGCAGCCACCTAAAGGTGGATGTCTCGGCTAGCGGGAGTAATGAGCAGTTCTTC. It is translated as CASSHLKVDVSASGSNEQFF.